This passage covers 11 T cell receptor beta chains from one sample sequenced in a study of monozygotic twins with inflammatory bowel disease. TCRdb reprocessed the 5' RACE reads, with one entry per CDR3 protein and no DNA. The listing records 150,000 to 200,000 distinct CDR3 sequences. Sequenced material: blood. The receptor set was obtained from a human donor with ulcerative colitis or Crohn's disease, or a healthy co-twin of an affected twin (not recorded which).

The J gene is TRBJ2-2, the V gene TRBV6-2 or TRBV6-3; the D call from TCRdb, TRBD2, cannot be confirmed without DNA. Per germline, CDR1 MNHEY and CDR2 SVGEGT. This CDR3 has 16 residues. The chain's CDR3 is CASSYSTSADTGELFF.

The genes are TRBV27 and TRBJ2-5. Germline CDR1 reads MNHEY; CDR2 reads SMNVEV (reference sequence). The CDR3 loop spans 11 amino acids. CDR3 protein: CASRGGETQYF.

V usage is TRBV20-1 and J usage is TRBJ1-2. Germline lookup yields CDR1 DFQATT and CDR2 SNEGSKA (reference sequence). CDR3 size: 13 residues. CDR3 amino acids: CSAGPDRNYGYTF.

J is TRBJ2-2 and V is TRBV2; TCRdb's assignment of TRBD1 cannot be checked, as there is no DNA. Germline V gives CDR1 SNHLY, CDR2 FYNNEI. There are 16 residues in the CDR3. CDR3 amino acids: CASKSYRGRSTGELFF.

The rearrangement uses TRBV18 and TRBJ2-3; no DNA is available, so the TRBD2 call from TCRdb remains unchecked. The CDR3 totals 18 residues. Germline assignment: CDR1 KGHSH and CDR2 LQKENI. The chain's CDR3 is CASSPVLALAGETDTQYF.

V and J are TRBV5-1 and TRBJ2-7; the TRBD1 assignment by TCRdb is unverifiable without DNA. Per germline, CDR1 SGHRS and CDR2 YFSETQ. The CDR3 is 13 amino acids. Here the CDR3 reads CASSSTGVNEQYF.

V is TRBV10-3 and J is TRBJ2-3; there is no DNA to check the TCRdb D call of TRBD1. Germline CDR1 is ENHRY and CDR2 is SYGVKD. This CDR3 has 15 residues. This CDR3 is CAIRETGISTDTQYF.

The chain employs TRBV12-3 or TRBV12-4 and TRBJ1-2; the TCRdb D gene call, TRBD1, has no DNA to confirm it. CDR3 length: 13 residues. The CDR3 protein is CASSFSGTYGYTF.

The V gene is TRBV5-1, the J gene TRBJ1-6. Germline CDR1 and CDR2: SGHRS and YFSETQ. The CDR3 contains 16 residues. CDR3 residues: CASSGERSSYNSPLHF.

The chain recombines TRBV6-2 or TRBV6-3 with TRBJ2-7; lacking DNA, the TRBD1 call made by TCRdb goes unchecked. CDR1 is MNHEY and CDR2 is SVGEGT in the germline V gene. This CDR3 spans 14 amino acids. CDR3 loop: CASAPGQSSYEQYF.

This chain connects TRBV7-9 to TRBJ2-5; TCRdb's D gene call, TRBD1, goes unchecked for lack of DNA. The germline V gene has CDR1 SEHNR and CDR2 FQNEAQ (reference sequence). This CDR3 region has 13 residues. CDR3 amino acids: CASSPGQKETQYF.